These 13 T cell receptor beta chains share one sample of origin, sequenced in a study of radiotherapy plus CTLA-4 blockade in lung cancer. Here immunoSEQ multiplex PCR was the method, and the copy in TCRdb shows in-frame clones only, minus some. The table has approximately 110,000 clones, more than 75% seen once. The sample in question was peripheral blood, obtained from a patient treated with radiotherapy plus ipilimumab. Source of these receptors: a human donor with non-small cell lung cancer that progressed on radiotherapy plus ipilimumab. Some clones in this sample may be carry-over from other donors' samples.

This clone is a singleton in its sample. The chain carries TRBV6-1 and TRBJ1-2, with D uncertain. The V and J ends lost 1 base and 5 bases respectively, with 8 bases between them. The germline CDR1 and CDR2 sequences are MNHNS and SASEGT. The CDR3 is 13 amino acids. CDR3 amino acids: CASSEGEGYGYTF. CDR3 DNA: TGTGCCAGCAGTGAAGGGGAAGGATATGGCTACACCTTC.

Only one count was recorded for this clone. The V and J genes are TRBV6-6 and TRBJ1-2; 10 bases align to TRBD1. The J segment lost 1 base and the V segment lost 6 bases, leaving 5 bases of the junction unmatched. Germline-derived CDR1 and CDR2 are MNHNY and SVGAGI (reference sequence). The CDR3 loop spans 15 amino acids. The CDR3 region is CASSLRDRGNYGYTF. The DNA for the CDR3 is TGTGCCAGCAGCCTCCGGGACAGGGGTAACTATGGCTACACCTTC.

This rearrangement joins TRBV6-5 to TRBJ1-2; D unresolved. The germline V and J ends were trimmed by 6 bases and 8 bases, with 13 bases remaining between them. CDR3 length equals 12 residues. Germline V gene sequence: CDR1 MNHEY, CDR2 SVGAGI. The CDR3 DNA follows: TGTGCCAGCAGGCGGGGAGTGGGAGGCTACACCTTC. Translation gives CASRRGVGGYTF.

This clone was seen just once. The chain carries TRBV5-4 and TRBJ2-3, with D tentatively TRBD2 (7 bases). With 4 bases removed from V and 0 bases from J, the gap between germline ends came to 15 bases. Per germline, CDR1 SGHNT and CDR2 YYREEE (reference sequence). The CDR3 runs to 16 residues. This CDR3 reads CASSRRAGASTDTQYF. The CDR3, as DNA: TGTGCCAGCAGCCGCCGGGCGGGGGCGAGCACAGATACGCAGTATTTT.

The chain carries TRBV7-9 and TRBJ1-2; TRBD1 might be the D (5 bases). Trimming took 2 bases from V and 5 from J, leaving 15 bases between them. Germline V gene sequence: CDR1 SEHNR, CDR2 FQNEAQ (reference sequence). This CDR3 has 15 amino acids. CDR3 amino acids: CASSLQGEAAYGYTF. The CDR3 region has the DNA TGTGCCAGCAGCTTACAAGGGGAAGCGGCTTATGGCTACACCTTC.

The CDR3 sequence: CASSVGPAGDSYEQYF. CDR3 sequence (DNA): TGTGCCAGCAGCGTAGGGCCAGCGGGGGACTCCTACGAGCAGTACTTC. The chain recombines TRBV9 with TRBJ2-7, with 8 bases aligning to TRBD2. The V gene's germline CDR1 is SGDLS and CDR2 YYNGEE. CDR3 size: 16 residues. Losses at the gene ends were 0 bases for V and 0 bases for J; bases not matched to a gene: 5.

This clone was found a few times. The V call is TRBV19, the J call TRBJ2-2, with 10 bases aligning to TRBD2. This CDR3 has 17 amino acids. Germline V gene sequence: CDR1 LNHDA, CDR2 SQIVND (reference sequence). Trimming cost V 5 bases and J 4 bases; bases outside gene matches: 10. Here the CDR3 reads CASSLSSGGPVTGELFF. The DNA of the CDR3 is TGTGCCAGTAGTCTGAGTAGCGGGGGGCCGGTCACCGGGGAGCTGTTTTTT.

This clone was detected once. CDR3 nucleotides: TGCGCCAGCAGCTTGGCCGGCTCTGCGGGGGCCTCGGAGACCCAGTACTTC. As protein: CASSLAGSAGASETQYF. V and J are TRBV5-1 and TRBJ2-5, with D tentatively TRBD2 (7 bases). In germline, CDR1 is SGHRS, CDR2 YFSETQ. CDR3 length equals 17 residues. V shed 0 bases and J shed 5 bases, with 20 bases lying between them.

V usage is TRBV6-1 and J usage is TRBJ1-2; D unclear. Germline CDR1 is MNHNS and CDR2 is SASEGT. The CDR3 contains 14 residues. Deletions cut 6 bases from V and 2 bases from J, with 13 bases between. The CDR3 DNA sequence: TGTGCCAGCAGCGACCCGGGCCCGAACTATGGCTACACCTTC. Protein product: CASSDPGPNYGYTF.

The rearrangement uses TRBV21-1 and TRBJ1-3. TRBV21-1 is shown as a pseudogene. This CDR3 spans 13 amino acids. This chain's CDR3 is CASSKDSGNTIYF. CDR3 sequence (DNA): TGTGCCAGCAGCAAAGACTCTGGAAACACCATATATTTT.

The rearrangement links TRBV4-1 to TRBJ1-2; D possibly corresponds to TRBD1 (5 bases). The CDR3 consists of 16 residues. CDR1 is MGHRA and CDR2 is YSYEKL in the germline V gene. The V end lost 0 bases, the J end lost 4 bases, and 15 bases lay between the germline ends. CDR3 sequence reads: CASSQDHNGRGYGYTF. For the CDR3, the DNA is TGCGCCAGCAGCCAAGATCATAACGGTAGGGGCTATGGCTACACCTTC.

V usage is TRBV18 and J usage is TRBJ2-7, with TRBD1 matching 10 bases. Germline assignment: CDR1 KGHSH and CDR2 LQKENI. The V segment lost 3 bases and the J segment 4 bases; nucleotides outside the gene matches: 6. CDR3 length equals 15 residues. CDR3 in amino acids: CASSPGQGHRYEQYF. The CDR3 bases are TGTGCCAGCTCACCGGGACAGGGGCATCGGTACGAGCAGTACTTC.

Here the CDR3 DNA reads TGTGCCAGCAGCCCTCAGGGGGCTTATGAAAAACTGTTTTTT. Amino acid sequence: CASSPQGAYEKLFF. The genes are TRBV5-4 and TRBJ1-4; 8 nucleotides agree with TRBD1. The CDR3 is made up of 14 amino acids. The junction had 5 bases not matched to a gene; V was cut back by 4 bases and J by 6 bases. Germline loops: CDR1 SGHNT, CDR2 YYREEE (reference sequence). Using reference TRBV5-4 and TRBJ1-4 for the parts outside the CDR3, the full variable domain is ETGVTQSPTHLIKTRGQQVTLRCSSQSGHNTVSWYQQALGQGPQFIFQYYREEENGRGNFPPRFSGLQFPNYSSELNVNALELDDSALYLCASSPQGAYEKLFFGSGTQLSVL.